This is a list of T cell receptor beta chains from one sample in a study of cytomegalovirus exposure and HLA in healthy donors. Sequenced by immunoSEQ multiplex PCR; TCRdb stores in-frame clones only, minus some. The sample contains 150,000 or so clones, roughly 77% of which appear only once. Specimen: PBMCs. The receptors come from a man aged 25-45 years in good health and CMV-seropositive. CDR3s include the opening cysteine and the closing phenylalanine or tryptophan. The D gene is left open where the match is weak. Clone size, where shown, is once, few, many, or a class for clones that have expanded.

j_call v_call clone_size d_call cdr3_length cdr3_nt cdr3_aa
TRBJ1-2 TRBV7-2 few NA 15 TGTGCCAGCAGCTCACCCCCAATCGGACAGTATGGCTACACCTTC CASSSPPIGQYGYTF
TRBJ1-1 TRBV15 NA NA 14 TGTGCCACCAGCACCGACAGGCCGAACACTGAAGCTTTCTTT CATSTDRPNTEAFF
TRBJ1-2 TRBV10-3 NA TRBD1 14 TGTGCCATCAGCGTCGGACAGGGAAACTATGGCTACACCTTC CAISVGQGNYGYTF
TRBJ2-1 TRBV6-1 NA TRBD2 19 TGTGCCAGCAGTGAATTCCCCCTAGCGGGAGTACACTCCTACAATGAGCAGTTCTTC CASSEFPLAGVHSYNEQFF
TRBJ2-1 TRBV5-1 NA TRBD1 15 TGCGCCAGCAGCGGACAGGGAATGGCAATCGATGAGCAGTTCTTC CASSGQGMAIDEQFF
TRBJ2-1 TRBV5-1 NA TRBD2 17 TGCGCCAGCAGCTTGGTATCTGGGACTAGCGGATTCAATGAGCAGTTCTTC CASSLVSGTSGFNEQFF
TRBJ1-5 TRBV30 NA NA 13 TGTGCCTGGAGTGACAGTCCAAATCAGCCCCAGCATTTT CAWSDSPNQPQHF
TRBJ1-2 TRBV27 NA TRBD1 12 TGTGCCAGCAAAGACAGGGGCCATGGCTACACCTTC CASKDRGHGYTF
TRBJ1-2 TRBV4-1 NA TRBD1 15 TGCGCCAGCAGCCAAGAAAGACAGGGAATCTATGGCTACACCTTC CASSQERQGIYGYTF
TRBJ2-7 TRBV19 NA TRBD1 15 TGTGCCAGTAGTATAATTGGGACAGGGGGCTACGAGCAGTACTTC CASSIIGTGGYEQYF
TRBJ2-7 TRBV19 NA TRBD1 11 TGTGCCACTAGGGGGCTTAACGAGCAGTACTTC CATRGLNEQYF
TRBJ1-1 TRBV6-1 few TRBD1 18 TGTGCCAGCAGTGATAATTGGGACAGGGGGGTCGAGAACACTGAAGCTTTCTTT CASSDNWDRGVENTEAFF
TRBJ1-2 TRBV4-1 NA NA 15 TGCGCCAGCAGCTGTTGCACGGGGGGGAACTATGGCTACACCTTC CASSCCTGGNYGYTF
TRBJ1-2 TRBV11-2 NA TRBD1 14 TGTGCCAGCAGCTTAGAGGGGACAGACTATGGCTACACCTTC CASSLEGTDYGYTF
TRBJ2-7 TRBV30 NA NA 12 TGTGCCTGGAGTGTACAGGGTTACGAGCAGTACTTC CAWSVQGYEQYF
TRBJ2-7 TRBV14 NA NA 12 TGTGCCAGCAGCCACCTCTCCTACGAGCAGTACTTC CASSHLSYEQYF
TRBJ2-7 TRBV30 NA TRBD2 15 TGTGCCTGGAGTGTACAAACTAGCGGGGGCCTCGAGCAGTACTTC CAWSVQTSGGLEQYF
TRBJ1-3 TRBV7-2 NA NA 16 TGTGCCAGCAGCTTAGGGAGCGTACCCTCTGGAAACACCATATATTTT CASSLGSVPSGNTIYF
TRBJ2-7 TRBV7-9 once NA 16 TGTGCCAGCAGCTTAGCGGGGGGACGGGCCACCTACGAGCAGTACTTC CASSLAGGRATYEQYF
TRBJ1-1 TRBV29-1 NA TRBD1 14 TGCAGCGTGGAGCGACAGGGGGCGCCCACTGAAGCTTTCTTT CSVERQGAPTEAFF
TRBJ1-4 TRBV7-8 once TRBD1 17 TGTGCCAGCAGCCCCCACCTTGGGACAGGGGGGAATGAAAAACTGTTTTTT CASSPHLGTGGNEKLFF
TRBJ1-1 TRBV7-9 NA NA 12 TGTGCCAGCAGCGCCTCGGGGAGTGAAGCTTTCTTT CASSASGSEAFF
TRBJ1-4 TRBV19 NA TRBD1 14 TGTGCCAGCCTCGGACAGGGGAAATGGGAAAAACTGTTTTTT CASLGQGKWEKLFF
TRBJ2-3 TRBV10-3 NA TRBD1 15 TGTGCCATCAGGCCTGGGACAGGAAGCACAGATACGCAGTATTTT CAIRPGTGSTDTQYF
TRBJ1-1 TRBV5-1 once TRBD1 14 TGCGCCAGTGAAACTGACAGGGGGCTCGGTGAAGCTTTCTTT CASETDRGLGEAFF
TRBJ2-5 TRBV19 NA TRBD2 15 TGTGCCAGTAGTCAAGTAGCGGGGGGAGGGGAGACCCAGTACTTC CASSQVAGGGETQYF
TRBJ2-7 TRBV7-9 NA NA 14 TGTGCCAGCAGCCTACAGGTAAACTCCTACGAGCAGTACTTC CASSLQVNSYEQYF
TRBJ2-1 TRBV27 NA TRBD2 16 TGTGCCAGCAGTTTATCTTGGACTAGCGGGAGCGGTATGGGGTTCTTC CASSLSWTSGSGMGFF
TRBJ2-3 TRBV5-1 NA TRBD2 16 TGCGCCAGCAGCTTGGGATCAGCGGGAGGGACAGATACGCAGTATTTT CASSLGSAGGTDTQYF
TRBJ2-2 TRBV27 NA NA 16 TGTGCCAGCAGTTTAGTCAGCCGACGGGGCACCGGGGAGCTGTTTTTT CASSLVSRRGTGELFF
TRBJ1-2 TRBV5-6 few TRBD1 14 TGTGCCAGCAGGTCTACAGGGGGCGGCTATGGCTACACCTTC CASRSTGGGYGYTF
TRBJ2-7 TRBV7-2 NA NA 13 TGTGCCAGCAGACTACCGCCGAAGGACGAGCAGTACTTC CASRLPPKDEQYF
TRBJ1-1 TRBV5-1 NA NA 15 TGCGCCAGCAGCTTGGCCGATTATCTCGGCACTGAAGCTTTCTTT CASSLADYLGTEAFF
TRBJ2-2 TRBV5-6 NA TRBD1 17 TGTGCCAGCAGCCCTTTGGTGGGACAGGCGAACACCGGGGAGCTGTTTTTT CASSPLVGQANTGELFF
TRBJ2-5 TRBV2 NA TRBD1 14 TGTGCCAGCAGAGAAGGACAGGGAGGAGAGACCCAGTACTTC CASREGQGGETQYF
TRBJ2-7 TRBV7-8 NA TRBD1 16 TGTGCCAGCAGCTTAGCCCGGACAGGGGGCGATTACGAGCAGTACTTC CASSLARTGGDYEQYF
TRBJ1-4 TRBV4-3 NA NA 14 TGCGCCAGCAGCCATTTCAGTTATAAGGAAAAACTGTTTTTT CASSHFSYKEKLFF
TRBJ1-2 TRBV19 NA NA 13 TGTGCCAGTAAGCCGGACAGTTCTTATGGCTACACCTTC CASKPDSSYGYTF
TRBJ2-7 TRBV7-9 few NA 15 TGCGCCAGCAGCCAAGATTTAGGGGGAATCGACGAGCAGTACTTC CASSQDLGGIDEQYF
TRBJ1-1 TRBV5-1 NA TRBD1 15 TGCGCCAGCAGCTTTAACGCAGGGGGGAACACTGAAGCTTTCTTT CASSFNAGGNTEAFF
TRBJ2-1 TRBV4-3 NA TRBD1 17 TGCGCCAGCAGTCAGGGCGTTCCAGGGGGCTACTACAATGAGCAGTTCTTC CASSQGVPGGYYNEQFF
TRBJ1-1 TRBV10-3 NA TRBD1 12 TGTGCCACAAACCGGGACAGAGATGAAGCTTTCTTT CATNRDRDEAFF
TRBJ1-6 TRBV6-6 NA TRBD1 15 TGTGCCAGCAGTTCCGGGACAGGGACGAATTCACCCCTCCACTTT CASSSGTGTNSPLHF
TRBJ2-5 TRBV5-1 once TRBD2 16 TGCGCCAGCAGCTTGGGTGGCGGGAGCCAGCAAGAGACCCAGTACTTC CASSLGGGSQQETQYF
TRBJ2-7 TRBV7-2 few NA 15 TGTGCCAGCAGTCCCAGGAATAGGGGCTCCTACGAGCAGTACTTC CASSPRNRGSYEQYF
TRBJ2-1 TRBV7-8 NA NA 13 TGTGCCAGCAGCTTAGGGATCGGGAATGAGCAGTTCTTC CASSLGIGNEQFF